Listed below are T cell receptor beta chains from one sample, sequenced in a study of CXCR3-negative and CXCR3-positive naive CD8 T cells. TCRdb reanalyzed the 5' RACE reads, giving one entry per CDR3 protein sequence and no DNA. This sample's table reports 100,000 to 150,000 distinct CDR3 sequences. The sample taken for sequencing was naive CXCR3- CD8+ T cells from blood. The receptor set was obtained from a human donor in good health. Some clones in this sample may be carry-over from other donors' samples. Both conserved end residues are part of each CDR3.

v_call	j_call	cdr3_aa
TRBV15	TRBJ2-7	CATSQELGPLYEQYF
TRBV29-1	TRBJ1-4	CSVGRQGTEKLFF
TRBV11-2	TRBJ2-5	CASSLVTDKQETQYF
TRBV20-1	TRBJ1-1	CSAGVNTEAFF
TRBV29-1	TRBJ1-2	CSVVGQDYGYTF
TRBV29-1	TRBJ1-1	CSVPPQGGTEAFF
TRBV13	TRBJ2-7	CASSSKPIEQYF
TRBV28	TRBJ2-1	CASSFFESGNEQFF
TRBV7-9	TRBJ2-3	CAIAGPNGTQYF
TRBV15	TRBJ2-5	CATSRDGQNQETQYF
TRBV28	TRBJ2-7	CASSRTGRAEQYF
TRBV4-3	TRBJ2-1	CASSQESNEQFF
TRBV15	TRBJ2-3	CATRSAGSTDTQYF
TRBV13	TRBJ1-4	CASSFGGQGGFEGEKPFF
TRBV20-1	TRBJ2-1	CSARDLLSGGDNEQFF
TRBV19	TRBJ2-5	CASSIPIGQGTETQYF
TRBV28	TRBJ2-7	CASSWSQGGYEQYF
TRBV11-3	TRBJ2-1	CASSFPGTGTGNEQFF
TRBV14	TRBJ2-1	CASSQFASGGANEQFF
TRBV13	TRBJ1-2	CASSLRSDRAGVGYTF
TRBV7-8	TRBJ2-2	CASSSNPTGPITGELFF
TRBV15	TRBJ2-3	CATSREGRPDTQYF
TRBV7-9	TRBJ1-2	CASSLSGTGENYGYTF
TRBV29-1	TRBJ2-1	CSVDGTGRNEQFF
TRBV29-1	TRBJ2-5	CSTWGQETQYF
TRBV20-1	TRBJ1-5	CSAQGLHGYSNQPQHF
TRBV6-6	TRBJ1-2	CASSYGEGYTF
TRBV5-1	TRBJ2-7	CASSWPLTGSHEQYF
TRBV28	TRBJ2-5	CASSTTAGTEETQYF
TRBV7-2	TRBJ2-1	CASSSLRGEAFF
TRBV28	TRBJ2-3	CATGRDISTDTQYF
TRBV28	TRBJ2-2	CASSLGTSGTVVTGELFF
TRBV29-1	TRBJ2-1	CSVEYASGSFEQFF
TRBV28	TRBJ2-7	CASSILRDKIGLYEQYF
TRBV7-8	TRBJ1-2	CASSFLRDEGDYGYTF
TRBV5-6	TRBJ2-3	CAGSFPGSPDTQYF
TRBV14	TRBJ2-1	CASSQEGKNEQFF
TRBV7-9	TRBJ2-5	CASSHGTSGGQETQYF
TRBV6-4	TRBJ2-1	CASSFGPTDEQFF
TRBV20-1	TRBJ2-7	CSAREASRSYEQYF
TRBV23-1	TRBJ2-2	CASSAVWTGELFF
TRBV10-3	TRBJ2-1	CAMSSENEQFF
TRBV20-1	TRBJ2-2	CSARGTLSRNTGELFF
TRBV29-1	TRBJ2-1	CSSTGTGEGEQFF